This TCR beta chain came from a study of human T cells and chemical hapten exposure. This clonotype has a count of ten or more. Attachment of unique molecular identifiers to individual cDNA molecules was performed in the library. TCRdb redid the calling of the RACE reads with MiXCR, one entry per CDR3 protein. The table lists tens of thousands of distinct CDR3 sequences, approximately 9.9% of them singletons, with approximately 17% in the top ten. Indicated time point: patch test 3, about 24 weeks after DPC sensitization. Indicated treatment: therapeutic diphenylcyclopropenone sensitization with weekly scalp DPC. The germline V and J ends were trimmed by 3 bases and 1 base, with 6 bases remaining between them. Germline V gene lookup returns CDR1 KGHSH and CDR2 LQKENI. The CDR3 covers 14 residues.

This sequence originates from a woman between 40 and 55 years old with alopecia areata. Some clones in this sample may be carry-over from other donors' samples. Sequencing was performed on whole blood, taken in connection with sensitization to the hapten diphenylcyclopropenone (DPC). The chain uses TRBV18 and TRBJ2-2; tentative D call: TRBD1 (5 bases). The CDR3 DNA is TGTGCCAGCTCACCGCAGGGGAACACCGGGGAGCTGTTTTTT. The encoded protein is CASSPQGNTGELFF.